This record concerns one T cell receptor beta chain sequence. Its recognized antigen is unknown. Base qualities are not provided; no much larger clone lies one nucleotide away. These data originate in a study of blood T cell repertoires in COVID-19 (TCRdb year 2020). Study-level background: Samples from collaborators originated in the United States, Italy and Spain and spanned both the acute and convalescent phases of COVID-19. Where available, HLA class I and class II types were obtained from metadata supplied by the sample provider rather than from assay-based typing. The prospective study material was composed of cDNA or gDNA derived from T cells, B-cell-depleted T cells, or PBMCs. Sample metadata almost always included a de-identified subject ID, COVID-19 status, age in years and sex. The samples were drawn from the first 160 participants of the ongoing ImmuneRACE study and from some 1,300 subjects provided by 6 global collaborators. A freely available public database, intended as a resource for researchers studying the immune response to SARS-CoV-2, is where the repertoires were released. The dataset comprised deeply sampled blood TCRbeta repertoires from subjects exposed to, actively infected with, or recovered from COVID-19.

Paper-wide results and their limitations: The amount of clinical and demographic metadata varied by source and participant and was provided uncurated.

The V end gives up 3 bases and the J end 5 bases, leaving 18 bases in the junction not matched to a gene. Taken from the germline V gene, the CDR1 and CDR2 loops are KGHSH and LQKENI. The CDR3, cysteine through phenylalanine, is 19 amino acids long. Only CDR3 DNA is held: 57 bases, read in frame from base 1. Collaborating institutions collected whole blood in K2EDTA tubes following their own protocols. Collaborator samples were shipped for TCRbeta analysis as frozen whole blood, isolated PBMCs, or DNA extracted from either sample type. The immunoSEQ Assay, a bias-controlled multiplex PCR, was used to amplify TCRbeta CDR3 regions from genomic DNA. Processing in the source paper ran as follows. Nucleated cell counts per sample were estimated from amplification of reference gene primers within the assay. To quantify the absolute abundance of each unique TCRbeta CDR3 rearrangement, sequence reads were collapsed and filtered. For each sample, productive Simpson clonality was calculated by taking the square root of Simpson's diversity index across productive rearrangements. The table was pulled from immuneACCESS by TCRdb, which kept in-frame rearrangements only. Such tables lose some clones; where checked, under half of the loss comes from unresolved V genes, and the rest has no known cause. V, J and clone size are those of that table, while D and trimming were read from the DNA. The sample table records under 250,000 clones; more than 70% of these occur just once. The ten largest clones represent roughly 7.6% of the sample.

Sequences were obtained from peripheral blood. The clonotype originates from a woman in her forties or fifties with acute or convalescent COVID-19. The receptor chain draws on TRBV18 and TRBJ2-3; a stretch of 9 junction bases matches TRBD2. The nucleotide sequence reads as follows: TGTGCCAGCTCACCCCGACAGGATCGCGGGAGGGCCTGGGGAGATACGCAGTATTTT. Its protein reads: CASSPRQDRGRAWGDTQYF.